This TCR beta chain was observed in a study of cytomegalovirus exposure and HLA in healthy donors. Though nominally healthy at sampling, donors likely had unrecorded immune exposures. Findings of the study overall: The authors later linked a missense DCLRE1C variant to TCR beta V- and J-gene trimming. Data from an earlier analysis indicated that most TCR beta V segments were productive either about 87% or about 30% of the time.

Use of 60 Vbeta and 13 Jbeta primers characterized the PCR. Libraries were prepared by immunoSEQ multiplex PCR; TCRdb keeps only in-frame clonotypes and omits some of them. The sample lists roughly 190,000 clones, approximately 88% occurring once. Concerning this clone: The antigen remains undetermined.

The sequence was obtained from a woman in her 50s in good health and CMV-seropositive. Material: PBMCs.

DNA for the CDR3: TGTGCCAGCAGCTACGGAACAGCTACCTACAATGAGCAGTTCTTC. Translated, it gives CASSYGTATYNEQFF. The chain employs TRBV7-2 and TRBJ2-1; unclear D gene. This CDR3 is 15 amino acids long. V dropped 4 bases and J dropped 2 bases, with 12 bases sitting between them. CDR1 and CDR2 (germline): SGHTA, FQGNSA. The complete variable domain, with remaining parts taken from reference TRBV7-2 and TRBJ2-1, reads GAGVSQSPSNKVTEKGKDVELRCDPISGHTALYWYRQSLGQGLEFLIYFQGNSAPDKSGLPSDRFSAERTGGSVSTLTIQRTQQEDSAVYLCASSYGTATYNEQFFGPGTRLTVL.